One and the same sample provided the 14 T cell receptor beta chains below, sequenced in a study of vaccination effects on CD4 cells after COVID-19. The table came from immunoSEQ multiplex PCR; TCRdb's copy has only in-frame clones and leaves some out. Seen here are approximately 83,000 clones, under 80% observed once, and the top ten hold around 1.1%. Antigen-specific CD4+ T cells expanded by the ViraFEST assay with viral peptide pools were then sequenced. Investigators separated out CD4+ T cells once 10 days of culture had passed. Either the mRNA-1273 or the BNT162b2 vaccine was given to participants as two doses. These receptors' antigens are unknown. The sequenced sample was CD4+ T cells from PBMCs cultured with HCoV-OC43 spike peptides, obtained after COVID-19 vaccination. Documented subset: HCoV-OC43 spike overlapping peptide pool stimulation. The receptors come from a human donor who received a COVID-19 vaccine.

This sequence joins TRBV5-6 and TRBJ1-2, with TRBD1 identical over 8 bases. Trimming took 4 bases from V and 8 from J; bases not matched to a gene: 13. Germline V gene lookup returns CDR1 SGHDT and CDR2 YYEEEE. CDR3 length equals 15 residues. CDR3 sequence: CASSPTTGATGGYTF. CDR3 sequence (DNA): TGTGCCAGCAGCCCAACGACAGGGGCGACGGGCGGCTACACCTTC.

This chain connects TRBV11-2 to TRBJ1-2; D is undetermined. CDR1 SGHAT and CDR2 FQNNGV come from the germline V gene. This CDR3 contains 14 residues. The V end lost 5 bases, the J end lost 1 base, and 11 bases lay between the germline ends. DNA of the CDR3: TGTGCCAGCAGCGCCCTAACGGATAACTATGGCTACACCTTC. Its protein product is CASSALTDNYGYTF.

The V call is TRBV6-5, the J call TRBJ2-2; tentatively, D is TRBD1 (5 bases). From germline, CDR1 is MNHEY and CDR2 SVGAGI. The CDR3 runs 13 residues. Trimming pared 6 bases from V and 7 bases from J, leaving 12 bases between. The CDR3 loop is CASRPRQNGELFF. The CDR3 coding sequence is TGTGCCAGCAGACCCCGACAGAACGGGGAGCTGTTTTTT.

The chain employs TRBV5-6 and TRBJ2-1; 7 bases fit TRBD2. CDR1 and CDR2 (germline): SGHDT, YYEEEE. V gave up 2 bases and J gave up 4 bases; unmatched junction bases: 6. CDR3 length: 15 amino acids. CDR3 in DNA: TGTGCCAGCAGCTTCTTCGGGGGGATTTACAATGAGCAGTTCTTC. It is translated as CASSFFGGIYNEQFF.

The V call is TRBV15, the J call TRBJ1-2; D perhaps matches TRBD1 (6 bases). The CDR3 covers 15 residues. Looked up from germline, CDR1 is LNHNV and CDR2 is YYDKDF (reference sequence). Trimming took off 0 bases at V and 4 bases at J, with 12 bases between the two ends. DNA of the CDR3: TGTGCCACCAGCAGAGATAACGTAGGGGGCTATGGCTACACCTTC. Translated, it gives CATSRDNVGGYGYTF.

In DNA form, the CDR3 reads TGTGCCAGCAGCCAGTTTATTGGACAGGGAATTTTGGGCTACACCTTC. This gives the protein CASSQFIGQGILGYTF. This chain uses TRBV3-1 (or the pseudogene TRBV3-2) with TRBJ1-2; 8 bases are a match to TRBD1. Germline-derived CDR1 and CDR2 are LGHDT and YNNKEL (reference sequence). Trimming cost V 3 bases and J 8 bases; bases outside gene matches: 14. The CDR3 is 16 amino acids.

This clone was found a few times. The chain carries TRBV28 and TRBJ2-7, with 7 positions matching TRBD1. Germline loops: CDR1 MDHEN, CDR2 SYDVKM. V dropped 5 bases and J dropped 4; count of bases not matched to a gene: 8. CDR3 length equals 14 residues. The DNA of the CDR3 is TGTGCCAGCAGTCGAAAACGGGACAGATACGAGCAGTACGTC. Residues: CASSRKRDRYEQYV.

This clone came up once. The chain uses TRBV6-5 and TRBJ2-5; 9 bases are shared with TRBD2. There are 13 residues in the CDR3. Germline values: CDR1 MNHEY, CDR2 SVGAGI. J gave up 2 bases and V 6 bases, and 1 base lay outside the gene matches. The CDR3 coding sequence is TGTGCCAGCAGGCTAGCGGGGCAAGAGACCCAGTACTTC. Translation gives CASRLAGQETQYF.

This clone was seen just once. This sequence joins TRBV15 and TRBJ1-5, with a weak D call TRBD1 (5 bases). V was cut by 1 base and J by 1 base, with 11 bases left in between. The CDR3 is 16 amino acids. Germline CDR1 LNHNV, CDR2 YYDKDF (reference sequence). CDR3 loop: CATSRGGRASNQPQHF. In DNA form, the CDR3 reads TGTGCCACCAGCAGAGGGGGCAGGGCAAGCAATCAGCCCCAGCATTTT. Full variable domain (remainder filled in from reference TRBV15 and TRBJ1-5): DAMVIQNPRYQVTQFGKPVTLSCSQTLNHNVMYWYQQKSSQAPKLLFHYYDKDFNNEADTPDNFQSRRPNTSFCFLDIRSPGLGDTAMYLCATSRGGRASNQPQHFGDGTRLSIL.

This rearrangement joins TRBV18 to TRBJ1-1; D gene ambiguous. V was trimmed by 6 bases and J by 0 bases, leaving 8 bases between them. CDR3 length: 13 residues. Germline loops: CDR1 KGHSH, CDR2 LQKENI. CDR3 region: CASSETMNTEAFF. CDR3 sequence (DNA): TGTGCCAGCTCCGAGACCATGAACACTGAAGCTTTCTTT.

The chain uses TRBV23-1 and TRBJ2-7; D perhaps matches TRBD2 (5 bases). TRBV23-1 is an open reading frame whose function is uncertain. V lost 0 bases to trimming and J lost 2 bases, with 14 bases between them. The CDR3 sequence is 16 residues long. The CDR3 DNA reads TGCGCCAGCAGTCAATCGGCTAGTGGACTTACCTACGAGCAGTACGTC. This gives the protein CASSQSASGLTYEQYV.

The chain recombines TRBV28 with TRBJ2-1; 9 nucleotides align to TRBD1. With V trimmed by 5 bases and J by 4 bases, 9 bases remained unmatched. CDR1 and CDR2 from the germline V gene are MDHEN and SYDVKM. This CDR3 has 16 residues. As DNA, the CDR3 is TGTGCCAGCAGTCCACTGGACAGGGGCCCATACAATGAGCAGTTCTTC. Protein: CASSPLDRGPYNEQFF.

Judged by abundance, this clone is medium-sized (0.01 to 0.1%). The chain couples TRBV9 to TRBJ1-2; D is undetermined. With 0 bases removed from V and 1 base from J, the gap between germline ends came to 7 bases. CDR1 is SGDLS and CDR2 is YYNGEE in the germline V gene. The CDR3 is 14 residues long. CDR3 sequence reads: CASSVEEGNYGYTF. Written as DNA, the CDR3 is TGTGCCAGCAGCGTAGAAGAGGGTAACTATGGCTACACCTTC.

The gene calls are TRBV5-1 and TRBJ1-1, with TRBD1 matching 7 bases. Germline CDR1 and CDR2: SGHRS and YFSETQ. The length of the CDR3 is 14 residues. Unmatched junction bases numbered 5, after V lost 4 bases and J lost 2 bases. CDR3 sequence: CASSLRDSNTEAFF. As DNA, the CDR3 is TGCGCCAGCAGCCTACGGGACAGCAACACTGAAGCTTTCTTT.